These 7 T cell receptor beta chains came from one sample sequenced in a study of blood T cells in healthy people across ages. Through a sample-barcoded 5' primer and a J-beta primer mix, a second PCR was run for roughly 7 to 11 cycles. TCRdb reprocessed the 5' RACE reads with MiXCR, giving one entry per CDR3 protein. The table includes 1.5 million or so distinct CDR3 sequences, roughly two fifths detected once. The sequenced sample was blood. These receptors were obtained from a woman aged 18 to 35 in good health.

V is TRBV7-2 and J is TRBJ2-2; D perhaps matches TRBD2 (6 bases). The V end lost 6 bases, the J end lost 6 bases, and 20 bases lay between the germline ends. The CDR3 runs 16 residues. The V gene's germline CDR1 is SGHTA and CDR2 FQGNSA. The CDR3 sequence is CASSFRGGSGPGELFF. CDR3 nucleotide sequence: TGTGCCAGCAGTTTCCGTGGGGGGAGTGGACCCGGGGAGCTGTTTTTT.

The chain has TRBV5-1 and TRBJ2-5; 15 bases are shared with TRBD2. The J segment lost 2 bases and the V segment lost 4 bases, leaving 6 bases of the junction unmatched. Germline V gene lookup returns CDR1 SGHRS and CDR2 YFSETQ. The CDR3 is 17 residues long. The CDR3 is CASSTGLAGGFQETQYF. CDR3 sequence (DNA): TGCGCCAGCAGCACAGGACTAGCGGGGGGGTTTCAAGAGACCCAGTACTTC. Together with reference TRBV5-1 and TRBJ2-5, the CDR3 gives the full variable domain: KAGVTQTPRYLIKTRGQQVTLSCSPISGHRSVSWYQQTPGQGLQFLFEYFSETQRNKGNFPGRFSGRQFSNSRSEMNVSTLELGDSALYLCASSTGLAGGFQETQYFGPGTRLLVL.

There are a few counts of this clonotype. The V call is TRBV20-1, the J call TRBJ2-1; TRBD2 agrees at 11 bases. This CDR3 spans 15 amino acids. Germline V gene sequence: CDR1 DFQATT, CDR2 SNEGSKA (reference sequence). V shed 6 bases, J shed 4 bases, and the junction held 8 bases outside the gene matches. The CDR3 region has the DNA TGCAGTGCAACCTTAGCGGGAGGGGATTACAATGAGCAGTTCTTC. Encoded protein: CSATLAGGDYNEQFF.

The chain uses TRBV20-1 and TRBJ2-1, with 8 positions matching TRBD2. Germline-derived CDR1 and CDR2 are DFQATT and SNEGSKA (reference sequence). The CDR3 is 16 residues long. Losses at the gene ends were 0 bases for V and 2 bases for J; bases not matched to a gene: 6. CDR3: CSARDPSGYPYNEQFF. The CDR3 DNA is TGCAGTGCTAGAGATCCTAGCGGGTACCCCTACAATGAGCAGTTCTTC.

CDR3 sequence reads: CASSRGGFKNIQYF. DNA for the CDR3: TGTGCCAGCTCGAGAGGGGGGTTCAAAAACATTCAGTACTTC. The genes are TRBV12-3 or TRBV12-4 and TRBJ2-4; tentatively, D is TRBD1 or TRBD2 (6 bases each). Trimming shortened V by 8 bases and J by 3 bases, and 14 bases separated the two germline ends. The CDR3 length is 14 residues.

The rearrangement links TRBV7-2 to TRBJ2-5; no definite D call. Germline V lookup: CDR1 SGHTA, CDR2 FQGNSA. Trimming took 1 base from V and 11 from J, leaving 17 bases between them. The CDR3 covers 14 residues. The CDR3 nucleotides read TGTGCCAGCAGCTTAGGTATTGAAACACGGCGGCAGTACTTC. Translation gives CASSLGIETRRQYF.

The J gene is TRBJ1-5, the V gene TRBV21-1; TRBD1 is the table's D call and was not checked against the DNA. TRBV21-1 is marked as a pseudogene. This CDR3 is built from 17 residues. The CDR3 is CASSSCRTGDGNQPQHF. As DNA, the CDR3 is TGTGCCAGCAGCAGCTGCCGGACAGGGGATGGCAATCAGCCCCAGCATTTT.